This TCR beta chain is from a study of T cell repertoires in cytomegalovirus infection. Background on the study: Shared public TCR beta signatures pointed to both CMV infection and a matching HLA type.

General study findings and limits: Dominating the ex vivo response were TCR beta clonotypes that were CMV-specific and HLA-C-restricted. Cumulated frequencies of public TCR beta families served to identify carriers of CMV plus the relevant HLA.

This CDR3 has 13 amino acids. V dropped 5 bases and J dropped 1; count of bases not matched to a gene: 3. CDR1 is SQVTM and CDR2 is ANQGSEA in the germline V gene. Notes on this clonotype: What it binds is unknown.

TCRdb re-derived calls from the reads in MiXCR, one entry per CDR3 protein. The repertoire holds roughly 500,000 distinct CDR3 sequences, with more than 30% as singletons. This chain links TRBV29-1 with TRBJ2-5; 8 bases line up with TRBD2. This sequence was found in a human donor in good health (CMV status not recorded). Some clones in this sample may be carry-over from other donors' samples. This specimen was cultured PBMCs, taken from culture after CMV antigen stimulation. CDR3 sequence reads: CSVLAGLQETQYF. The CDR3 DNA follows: TGCAGCGTTCTAGCGGGCCTCCAAGAGACCCAGTACTTC.